This passage covers 32 T cell receptor beta chains from one sample sequenced in a study of CD8+ T cells in alopecia areata. Specified treatment: oral pan-JAK inhibitor, 5-10 mg twice daily. RNA was isolated and reverse transcribed to cDNA, the sequencing template. The assay was immunoSEQ multiplex PCR, and TCRdb's table has in-frame clones only and misses some. The sample lists a few hundred thousand clones, about 40% occurring once. The specimen comprised CD4+ T cells sorted from blood, sampled between weeks 36 and 40, from a patient treated with tofacitinib. Receptors were obtained from a human donor with alopecia areata.

The chain combines TRBV5-6 with TRBJ2-3; 7 bases line up with TRBD1. Trimming removed 2 bases from V and 2 bases from J; junction bases left unmatched: 5. CDR1 is SGHDT, CDR2 YYEEEE, per germline. The CDR3 contains 15 residues. The CDR3 spells CASSLGQVVTDTQYF. CDR3 in DNA: TGTGCCAGCAGCTTAGGACAGGTCGTCACAGATACGCAGTATTTT.

This clone appeared a few times. The genes are TRBV7-9 and TRBJ2-3; D could derive from TRBD1 or TRBD2 (5 bases each). CDR3 length equals 14 residues. Trimming shortened V by 2 bases and J by 4 bases, and 10 bases separated the two germline ends. Germline V gene sequence: CDR1 SEHNR, CDR2 FQNEAQ (reference sequence). CDR3 loop: CASSLSLGADTQYF. The CDR3 DNA reads TGTGCCAGCAGCTTATCTTTGGGGGCAGATACGCAGTATTTT.

The chain has TRBV6-4 and TRBJ2-3; 9 bases are a match to TRBD2. Germline assignment: CDR1 MRHNA and CDR2 SNTAGT. The CDR3 extends over 14 amino acids. V shed 2 bases and J 6 bases; nucleotides not matched to a gene: 3. The CDR3 DNA reads TGTGCCAGCAGTGACAGGCTAGCGGGGGATACGCAGTATTTT. Protein sequence: CASSDRLAGDTQYF.

The V gene is TRBV29-1, the J gene TRBJ1-2; 9 bases align to TRBD1. The CDR3 is made up of 13 amino acids. Germline trimming cut 6 bases from V and 8 bases from J; bases unmatched to any gene: 10. CDR1 SQVTM and CDR2 ANQGSEA come from the germline V gene. The CDR3 bases are TGCAGCGTATCGGGACAGGGAGACGGAGGCTACACCTTC. The encoded protein is CSVSGQGDGGYTF.

The chain combines TRBV6-1 with TRBJ2-3; a weak D match, TRBD2 (6 bases). The CDR3 is 16 residues long. V was clipped by 0 bases and J by 6 bases, with 16 bases between them. CDR1 and CDR2 (germline): MNHNS, SASEGT. The CDR3 nucleotides read TGTGCCAGCAGTGAAGCTGGTCCTAGCGCGGCGGATACGCAGTATTTT. It codes for CASSEAGPSAADTQYF.

The table lists this clone with a few counts. This sequence joins TRBV6-6 and TRBJ1-1, with unresolved D. Germline-derived CDR1 and CDR2 are MNHNY and SVGAGI (reference sequence). The CDR3 is 13 amino acids. Trimming left V 8 bases short and J 1 base short, with 11 bases between. CDR3 in amino acids: CASETSGNTEAFF. As DNA, the CDR3 is TGTGCCAGCGAAACCTCAGGGAACACTGAAGCTTTCTTT.

Only a few counts were recorded for this clone. Relative to the germline gene, one junction end is altered; a read error may explain this. V and J are TRBV7-2 and TRBJ2-3, with D perhaps assigned TRBD1 or TRBD2 (5 bases each). The CDR3 totals 12 residues. Germline assignment: CDR1 SGHTA and CDR2 FQGNSA. As DNA, the CDR3 is TGTGCCAGCAGCCAATATCGGGGCAGGGTGGATTTT. Its translation: CASSQYRGRVDF. The full variable domain, in which reference TRBV7-2 and TRBJ2-3 provide the parts outside the CDR3, is GAGVSQSPSNKVTEKGKDVELRCDPISGHTALYWYRQSLGQGLEFLIYFQGNSAPDKSGLPSDRFSAERTGGSVSTLTIQRTQQEDSAVYLCASSQYRGRVDFGPGTRLTVL.

The table lists this clone with a few counts. The V call is TRBV20-1, the J call TRBJ2-2; D gene ambiguous. The ends were cut back, 3 bases at V and 3 bases at J, with 2 bases in the middle. Germline CDR1 reads DFQATT; CDR2 reads SNEGSKA (reference sequence). The CDR3 is 11 amino acids. CDR3 residues: CSASYTGELFF. The CDR3 bases are TGCAGTGCTAGCTACACCGGGGAGCTGTTTTTT.

The chain recombines TRBV7-3 with TRBJ2-7; 7 bases agree with TRBD1. The germline V gene encodes CDR1 SGHTA and CDR2 FQGTGA. The CDR3 length is 15 residues. The junction had 8 bases not matched to a gene; V was cut back by 4 bases and J by 2 bases. The chain's CDR3 is CASSSTGEPPYEQYF. The DNA of the CDR3 is TGTGCCAGCAGCTCCACAGGGGAACCGCCCTACGAGCAGTACTTC.

The chain couples TRBV2 to TRBJ2-5; 8 nucleotides align to TRBD2. Germline V CDR1 and CDR2: SNHLY, FYNNEI. The CDR3 has 15 amino acids. The ends lost 6 bases at V and 6 bases at J; junction bases unmatched: 12. CDR3 sequence reads: CASSVSGLGYQTQYF. The DNA of the CDR3 is TGTGCCAGCAGCGTCTCGGGACTAGGTTACCAGACCCAGTACTTC.

J is TRBJ2-2 and V is TRBV29-1; 13 bases agree with TRBD2. V shed 7 bases, J shed 4 bases, and the junction held 3 bases outside the gene matches. This CDR3 spans 14 amino acids. From germline, CDR1 is SQVTM and CDR2 ANQGSEA. As DNA, the CDR3 is TGCAGCGCGGGACTAGCGGGAACCACCGGGGAGCTGTTTTTT. Encoded protein: CSAGLAGTTGELFF.

This clone was seen only a few times. J is TRBJ2-5 and V is TRBV7-2; no clear D. Trimming pared 5 bases from V and 7 bases from J, leaving 11 bases between. Germline V CDR1 and CDR2: SGHTA, FQGNSA. The CDR3 runs 12 residues. DNA for the CDR3: TGTGCCAGCAGCAACCCCTGGGGGACCCAGTACTTC. Translating gives CASSNPWGTQYF.

This clone was recorded a few times. The rearrangement links TRBV28 to TRBJ2-7, with D perhaps matching TRBD1 (5 bases). V was shortened by 4 bases and J by 1 base, with 11 bases between the two germline ends. The germline CDR1 and CDR2 sequences are MDHEN and SYDVKM. This CDR3 contains 14 residues. The CDR3 nucleotides read TGTGCCAGCAGTTCCCCTCAGGGTTCCTACGAGCAGTACTTC. Translated: CASSSPQGSYEQYF.

The chain couples TRBV9 to TRBJ2-3; TRBD2 matches at 7 bases. V lost 6 bases to trimming and J lost 3 bases; unmatched junction nucleotides: 10. Looked up from germline, CDR1 is SGDLS and CDR2 is YYNGEE. The CDR3 is 15 amino acids. CDR3 sequence: CASTAGSGATDTQYF. The CDR3 DNA reads TGTGCCAGCACCGCGGGGAGCGGGGCGACAGATACGCAGTATTTT.

The chain uses TRBV18 and TRBJ1-2, with D possibly being TRBD1 (6 bases). The CDR3 is made up of 13 amino acids. Germline V gives CDR1 KGHSH, CDR2 LQKENI. The germline V and J ends were trimmed by 6 bases and 2 bases, with 10 bases remaining between them. This chain's CDR3 is CASSPGQNYGYTF. The CDR3 DNA is TGTGCCAGCTCCCCTGGACAGAACTATGGCTACACCTTC.

This sequence joins TRBV7-9 and TRBJ2-7, with a tentative D call TRBD1 (6 bases). CDR1 and CDR2 (germline): SEHNR, FQNEAQ (reference sequence). The CDR3 totals 16 residues. The ends were cut back, 5 bases at V and 2 bases at J, with 19 bases in the middle. The CDR3 protein is CASSRYRDTSTYEQYF. The CDR3 coding sequence is TGTGCCAGCAGCCGATACCGGGACACCTCAACCTACGAGCAGTACTTC.

V is TRBV23-1 and J is TRBJ1-1; D is unclear. TRBV23-1 is marked as an open reading frame, function uncertain. The length of the CDR3 is 14 residues. Trimming removed 0 bases at V and 5 bases at J, with 10 bases between. CDR3 bases: TGCGCCAGCAGTCAATCGAGGAAGTGGACTGAAGCTTTCTTT. Amino acid sequence: CASSQSRKWTEAFF.

This chain connects TRBV5-1 to TRBJ1-1; D not resolved. The CDR3 runs 14 residues. The germline CDR1 and CDR2 sequences are SGHRS and YFSETQ. V dropped 0 bases and J dropped 4 bases, with 10 bases sitting between them. The CDR3 is CASSLDGRATEAFF. The CDR3 coding sequence is TGCGCCAGCAGCTTGGACGGTCGGGCCACTGAAGCTTTCTTT.

This clone turned up a few times. The chain has TRBV18 and TRBJ2-7; 10 bases line up with TRBD1. From germline, CDR1 is KGHSH and CDR2 LQKENI. V dropped 4 bases and J dropped 6; count of bases not matched to a gene: 6. This CDR3 comprises 14 residues. As DNA, the CDR3 is TGTGCCAGCTCACTCGGGACAGGGGAGAGCGAGCAGTACTTC. It codes for CASSLGTGESEQYF. Filled out from reference TRBV18 and TRBJ2-7, the complete variable domain reads NAGVMQNPRHLVRRRGQEARLRCSPMKGHSHVYWYRQLPEEGLKFMVYLQKENIIDESGMPKERFSAEFPKEGPSILRIQQVVRGDSAAYFCASSLGTGESEQYFGPGTRLTVT.

The chain couples TRBV6-6 to TRBJ2-5, with TRBD1 matching 8 bases. The V segment lost 5 bases and the J segment 5 bases; nucleotides outside the gene matches: 13. This CDR3 comprises 16 residues. Germline V CDR1 and CDR2: MNHNY, SVGAGI (reference sequence). As DNA, the CDR3 is TGTGCCAGCAGTACTCTGGGCAGGGGGCGGTGGGAGACCCAGTACTTC. This translates into CASSTLGRGRWETQYF.

This clone has a handful of counts. The CDR3 bases are TGTGCCAGCAGCGCTCGGACTACCAACAATGAGCAGTTCTTC. Translated: CASSARTTNNEQFF. This chain connects TRBV9 to TRBJ2-1, with a tentative D call TRBD2 (6 bases). The CDR3 totals 14 residues. Looked up from germline, CDR1 is SGDLS and CDR2 is YYNGEE. Trimming took off 3 bases at V and 5 bases at J, with 12 bases between the two ends.

The chain uses TRBV6-5 and TRBJ1-1; tentative D call: TRBD1 (6 bases). Germline assignment: CDR1 MNHEY and CDR2 SVGAGI. CDR3 length: 15 residues. The V end lost 0 bases, the J end lost 4 bases, and 12 bases lay between the germline ends. CDR3 bases: TGTGCCAGCAGTTACTCGGGGGGCGTGGGCACTGAAGCTTTCTTT. It specifies CASSYSGGVGTEAFF.

This clone was counted only a few times. V gene TRBV6-1 combines with J gene TRBJ1-5; D call uncertain. Deletions cut 6 bases from V and 6 bases from J, with 12 bases between. Germline CDR1 reads MNHNS; CDR2 reads SASEGT. The CDR3 consists of 13 residues. CDR3 DNA: TGTGCCAGCAGCATGTCCTTAGGTCAGCCCCAGCATTTT. Its translation: CASSMSLGQPQHF.

The chain recombines TRBV11-1 with TRBJ2-3; a weak D match, TRBD2 (6 bases). Per the germline V gene, CDR1 is SGHAT and CDR2 is FQDESV (reference sequence). The ends were cut back, 0 bases at V and 4 bases at J, with 17 bases in the middle. CDR3 size: 17 residues. In nucleotides, the CDR3 is TGTGCCAGCAGCTTAGCGTCCCTACCCGGGGGTCCAGATACGCAGTATTTT. This sequence encodes CASSLASLPGGPDTQYF.

This clone was counted between two and nine times. V is TRBV10-3 and J is TRBJ1-4, with D hard to call. The CDR3 extends over 12 amino acids. CDR1 ENHRY and CDR2 SYGVKD come from the germline V gene. Trimming took 2 bases from V and 12 from J, leaving 10 bases between them. CDR3 sequence (DNA): TGTGCCATCAGTGAGACGTTGAATGAACTGTTTTTT. Protein: CAISETLNELFF.

The chain links TRBV9 to TRBJ2-3, with 7 bases lining up with TRBD1. V was pared by 3 bases and J by 2 bases, with 9 bases of the junction left unmatched. The CDR3 runs to 16 residues. The germline gives CDR1 SGDLS, CDR2 YYNGEE. The CDR3 DNA follows: TGTGCCAGCAGCGCCTATACAGGGGTCCCCACAGATACGCAGTATTTT. Its translation: CASSAYTGVPTDTQYF.

This rearrangement joins TRBV27 to TRBJ1-5; unclear D gene. The V gene lost 2 bases and the J gene lost 5 bases, with 1 base spanning the gap. Germline assignment: CDR1 MNHEY and CDR2 SMNVEV (reference sequence). CDR3 length equals 11 residues. The CDR3 sequence is CASSLDQPQHF. The CDR3 nucleotides are TGTGCCAGCAGTTTAGATCAGCCCCAGCATTTT.

This clone turned up a few times. This chain joins TRBV7-9 and TRBJ1-2; no firm D call. The CDR3 runs to 15 residues. The ends were cut back, 7 bases at V and 1 base at J, with 16 bases in the middle. Germline values: CDR1 SEHNR, CDR2 FQNEAQ (reference sequence). This chain's CDR3 is CASTLSPTVNYGYTF. The CDR3 nucleotides are TGTGCCAGCACCCTCAGCCCCACAGTTAACTATGGCTACACCTTC.

The chain is built from TRBV5-8 and TRBJ2-5, with 10 nucleotides matching TRBD2. The CDR3 has 15 amino acids. V gave up 7 bases and J gave up 4 bases; unmatched junction bases: 10. Germline V gene data show CDR1 as SGHTS and CDR2 as YDEGEE. The CDR3 DNA sequence: TGTGCCAGCTCCCGGAGCGGGAGGGCCTCAGAGACCCAGTACTTC. Protein sequence: CASSRSGRASETQYF. Looking up the rest from reference TRBV5-8 and TRBJ2-5 gives the full variable domain: EAGVTQSPTHLIKTRGQQATLRCSPISGHTSVYWYQQALGLGLQFLLWYDEGEERNRGNFPPRFSGRQFPNYSSELNVNALELEDSALYLCASSRSGRASETQYFGPGTRLLVL.

The chain carries TRBV28 and TRBJ2-5; D gene uncertain. The CDR3 runs to 14 residues. Germline CDR1 reads MDHEN; CDR2 reads SYDVKM. The V gene lost 6 bases and the J gene lost 5 bases, with 16 bases spanning the gap. CDR3 coding DNA: TGTGCCAGCAGCCAGTCCCGATCGGTGGAGACCCAGTACTTC. It codes for CASSQSRSVETQYF.

J is TRBJ1-1 and V is TRBV2; D is undetermined. The germline V gene encodes CDR1 SNHLY and CDR2 FYNNEI. There are 12 residues in the CDR3. V was pared by 7 bases and J by 0 bases, with 6 bases between. The CDR3 region is CASILMNTEAFF. CDR3 in DNA: TGTGCCAGCATACTCATGAACACTGAAGCTTTCTTT.

The chain is built from TRBV4-1 and TRBJ2-7; D may be TRBD2 (5 bases). Germline values: CDR1 MGHRA, CDR2 YSYEKL. This CDR3 comprises 16 residues. The V end was cut by 1 base, the J end by 3 bases, with 16 bases between. The CDR3 bases are TGCGCCAGCAGCCAAGCTCCAGCGGTCAACCTCTACGAGCAGTACTTC. As protein: CASSQAPAVNLYEQYF.